This T cell receptor beta chain was obtained from a study of T cells in tuberculosis. The study, taken as a whole, reports: Smaller alpha distances in active tuberculosis partly reflected shorter CDR3-alpha lengths.

There are 17 residues in the CDR3. Germline V gene data show CDR1 as SNHLY and CDR2 as FYNNEI. V lost 6 bases to trimming and J lost 0 bases; unmatched junction nucleotides: 13. To note about this clone: Its target is unknown.

Some clones are missing from TCRdb's copy, which holds only in-frame ones; the method was immunoSEQ multiplex PCR. The sample lists 25,000 to 30,000 clones, around 89% occurring once. On average about 100,000 T cells per donor were immunosequenced. Sequenced sample: PBMCs. The source of this sequence is a donor aged 10 to 29 with latent tuberculosis or without tuberculosis infection. The chain combines TRBV2 with TRBJ2-5; 7 bases map to TRBD1. Written as DNA, the CDR3 is TGTGCCAGCAGAGGGGGTAGGGACAGAAAGTACCAAGAGACCCAGTACTTC. It encodes CASRGGRDRKYQETQYF.